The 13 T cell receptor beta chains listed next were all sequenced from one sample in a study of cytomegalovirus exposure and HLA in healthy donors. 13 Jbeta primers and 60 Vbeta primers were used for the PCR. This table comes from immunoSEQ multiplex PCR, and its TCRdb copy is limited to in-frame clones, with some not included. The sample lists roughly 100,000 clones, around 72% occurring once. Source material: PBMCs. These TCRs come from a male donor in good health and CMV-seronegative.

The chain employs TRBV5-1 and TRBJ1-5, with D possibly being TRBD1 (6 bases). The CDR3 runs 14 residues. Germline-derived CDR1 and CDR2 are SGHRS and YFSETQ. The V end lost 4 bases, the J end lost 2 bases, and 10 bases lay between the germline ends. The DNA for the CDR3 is TGCGCCAGCAGCCCCAGGGGAGGCAATCAGCCCCAGCATTTT. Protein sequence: CASSPRGGNQPQHF.

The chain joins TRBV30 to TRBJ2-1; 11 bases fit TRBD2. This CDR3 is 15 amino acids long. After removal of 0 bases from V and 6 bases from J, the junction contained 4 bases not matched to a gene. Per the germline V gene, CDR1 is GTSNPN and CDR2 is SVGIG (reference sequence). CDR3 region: CAWSVVAGGVNEQFF. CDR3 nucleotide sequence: TGTGCCTGGAGTGTAGTAGCGGGAGGGGTCAATGAGCAGTTCTTC.

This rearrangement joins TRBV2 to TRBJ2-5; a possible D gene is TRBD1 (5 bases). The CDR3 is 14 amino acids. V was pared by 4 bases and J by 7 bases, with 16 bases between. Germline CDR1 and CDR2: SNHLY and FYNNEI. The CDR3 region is CASSADQGALTQYF. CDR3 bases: TGTGCCAGCAGTGCCGACCAGGGTGCCTTGACCCAGTACTTC.

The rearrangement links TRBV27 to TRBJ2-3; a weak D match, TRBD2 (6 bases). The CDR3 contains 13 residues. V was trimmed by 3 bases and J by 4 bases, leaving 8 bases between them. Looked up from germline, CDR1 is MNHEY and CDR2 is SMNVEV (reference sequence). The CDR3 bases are TGTGCCAGCAGTTTTCGGGAGCCAGATACGCAGTATTTT. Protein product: CASSFREPDTQYF.

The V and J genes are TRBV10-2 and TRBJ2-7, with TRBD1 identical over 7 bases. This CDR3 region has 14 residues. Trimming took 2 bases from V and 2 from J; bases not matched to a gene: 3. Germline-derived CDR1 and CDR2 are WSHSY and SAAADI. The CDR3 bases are TGCGCCAGCAGTGAGCGGGACAGTACCTACGAGCAGTACTTC. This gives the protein CASSERDSTYEQYF.

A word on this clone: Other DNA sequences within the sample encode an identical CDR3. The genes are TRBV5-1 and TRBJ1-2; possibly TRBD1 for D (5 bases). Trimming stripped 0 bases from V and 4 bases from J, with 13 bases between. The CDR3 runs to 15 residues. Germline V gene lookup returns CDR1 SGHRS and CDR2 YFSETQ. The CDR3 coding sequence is TGCGCCAGCAGCTTGGGGCAGGGCCCCACCTATGGCTACACCTTC. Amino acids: CASSLGQGPTYGYTF.

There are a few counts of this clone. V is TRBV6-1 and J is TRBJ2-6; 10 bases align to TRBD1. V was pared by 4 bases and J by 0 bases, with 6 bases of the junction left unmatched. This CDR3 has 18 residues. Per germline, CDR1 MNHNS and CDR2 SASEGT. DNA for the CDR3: TGTGCCAGCAGTGTCTCCGGGACAGGGGCCTCTGGGGCCAACGTCCTGACTTTC. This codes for CASSVSGTGASGANVLTF.

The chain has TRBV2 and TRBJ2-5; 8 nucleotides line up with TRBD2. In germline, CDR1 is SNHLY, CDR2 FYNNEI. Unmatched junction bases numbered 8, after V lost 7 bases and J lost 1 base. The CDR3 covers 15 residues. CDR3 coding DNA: TGTGCCAGCACCGTGCTAGCGGGCCCCCAAGAGACCCAGTACTTC. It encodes CASTVLAGPQETQYF.

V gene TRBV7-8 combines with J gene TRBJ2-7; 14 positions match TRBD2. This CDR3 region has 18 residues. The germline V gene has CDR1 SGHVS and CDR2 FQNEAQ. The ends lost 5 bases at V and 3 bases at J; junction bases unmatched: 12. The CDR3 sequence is CASSLLGLAGGILYEQYF. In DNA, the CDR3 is TGTGCCAGCAGCCTCCTCGGACTAGCGGGAGGAATCCTCTACGAGCAGTACTTC.

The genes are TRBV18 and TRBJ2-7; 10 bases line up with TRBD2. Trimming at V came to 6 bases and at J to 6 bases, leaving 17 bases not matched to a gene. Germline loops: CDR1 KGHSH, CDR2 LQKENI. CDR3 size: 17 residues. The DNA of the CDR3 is TGTGCCAGCTCTCCCGTCAGGTCCGGGACTAGCGTGGGCGAGCAGTACTTC. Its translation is CASSPVRSGTSVGEQYF.

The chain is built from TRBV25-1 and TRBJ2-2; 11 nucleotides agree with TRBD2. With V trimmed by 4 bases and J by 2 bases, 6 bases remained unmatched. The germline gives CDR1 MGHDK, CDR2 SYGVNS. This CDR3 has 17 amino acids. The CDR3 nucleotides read TGTGCCAGCAGTGCGTTACTAGCGGGGGACAACACCGGGGAGCTGTTTTTT. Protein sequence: CASSALLAGDNTGELFF.

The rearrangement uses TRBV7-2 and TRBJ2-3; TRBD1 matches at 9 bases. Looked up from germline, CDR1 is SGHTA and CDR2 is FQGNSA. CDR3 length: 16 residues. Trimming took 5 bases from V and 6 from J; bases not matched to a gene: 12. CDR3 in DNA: TGTGCCAGCAGCCCCGGACAGGGGTTCTCCGGTGATACGCAGTATTTT. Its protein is CASSPGQGFSGDTQYF.

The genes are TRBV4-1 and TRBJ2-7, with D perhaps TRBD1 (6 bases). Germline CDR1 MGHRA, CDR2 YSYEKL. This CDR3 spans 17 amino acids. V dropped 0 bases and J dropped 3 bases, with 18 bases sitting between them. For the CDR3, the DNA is TGCGCCAGCAGCCAAGATGCACAGGGTGGGGCCTTCTACGAGCAGTACTTC. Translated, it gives CASSQDAQGGAFYEQYF.